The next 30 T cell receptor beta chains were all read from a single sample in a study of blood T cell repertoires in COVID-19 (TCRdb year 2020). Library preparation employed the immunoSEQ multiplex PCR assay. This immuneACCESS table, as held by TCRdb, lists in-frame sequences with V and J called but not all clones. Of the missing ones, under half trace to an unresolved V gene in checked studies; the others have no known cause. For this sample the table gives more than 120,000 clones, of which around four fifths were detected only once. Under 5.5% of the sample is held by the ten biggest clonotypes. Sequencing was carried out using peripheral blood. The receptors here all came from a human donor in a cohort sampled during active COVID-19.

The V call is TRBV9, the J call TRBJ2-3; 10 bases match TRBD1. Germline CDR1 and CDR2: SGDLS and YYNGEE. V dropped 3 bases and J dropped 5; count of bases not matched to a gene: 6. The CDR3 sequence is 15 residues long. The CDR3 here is CASSGQGAREDTQYF. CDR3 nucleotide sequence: TGTGCCAGCAGCGGACAGGGGGCGCGGGAAGATACGCAGTATTTT.

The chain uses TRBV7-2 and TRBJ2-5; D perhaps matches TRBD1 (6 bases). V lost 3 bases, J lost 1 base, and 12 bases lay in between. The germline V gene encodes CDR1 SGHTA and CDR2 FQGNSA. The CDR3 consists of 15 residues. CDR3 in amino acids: CASSFAGVLQETQYF. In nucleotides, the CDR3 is TGTGCCAGCAGCTTCGCAGGGGTCCTCCAAGAGACCCAGTACTTC.

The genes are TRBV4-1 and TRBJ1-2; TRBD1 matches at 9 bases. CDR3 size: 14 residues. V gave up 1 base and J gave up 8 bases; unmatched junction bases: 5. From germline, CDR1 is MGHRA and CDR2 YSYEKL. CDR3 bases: TGCGCCAGCAGCCAAGCGGGACAGGGTTACGGCTACACCTTC. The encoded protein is CASSQAGQGYGYTF.

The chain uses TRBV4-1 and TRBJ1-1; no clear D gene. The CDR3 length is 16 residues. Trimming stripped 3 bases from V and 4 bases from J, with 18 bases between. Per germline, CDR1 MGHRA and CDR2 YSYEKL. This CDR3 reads CASSQLRNRGSTEAFF. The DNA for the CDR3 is TGCGCCAGCAGCCAGCTCAGGAACCGGGGTAGCACTGAAGCTTTCTTT.

The CDR3: CAIRMDRGEGGYTF. Written as DNA, the CDR3 is TGTGCCATCAGGATGGACAGGGGGGAGGGTGGCTACACCTTC. The chain uses TRBV10-3 and TRBJ1-2; 10 nucleotides align to TRBD1. The J segment lost 7 bases and the V segment lost 6 bases, leaving 8 bases of the junction unmatched. The length of the CDR3 is 14 residues. Germline lookup yields CDR1 ENHRY and CDR2 SYGVKD.

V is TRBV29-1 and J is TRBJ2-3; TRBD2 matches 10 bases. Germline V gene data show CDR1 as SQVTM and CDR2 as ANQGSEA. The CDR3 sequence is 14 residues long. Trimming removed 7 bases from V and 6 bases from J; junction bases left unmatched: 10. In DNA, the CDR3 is TGCAGCGCCGAGCCTAGCGGGAGTGTGGATACGCAGTATTTT. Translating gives CSAEPSGSVDTQYF.

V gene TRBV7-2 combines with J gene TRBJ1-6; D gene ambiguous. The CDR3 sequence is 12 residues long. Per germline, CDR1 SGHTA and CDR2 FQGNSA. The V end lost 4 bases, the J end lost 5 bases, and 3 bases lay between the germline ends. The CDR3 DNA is TGTGCCAGCAGCTATAATAATTCACCCCTCCACTTT. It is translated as CASSYNNSPLHF.

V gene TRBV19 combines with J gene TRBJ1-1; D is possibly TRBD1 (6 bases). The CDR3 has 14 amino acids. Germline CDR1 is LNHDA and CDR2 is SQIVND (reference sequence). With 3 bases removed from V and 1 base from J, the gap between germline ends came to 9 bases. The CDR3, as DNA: TGTGCCAGTAGTATCGGGACACCGAACACTGAAGCTTTCTTT. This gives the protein CASSIGTPNTEAFF.

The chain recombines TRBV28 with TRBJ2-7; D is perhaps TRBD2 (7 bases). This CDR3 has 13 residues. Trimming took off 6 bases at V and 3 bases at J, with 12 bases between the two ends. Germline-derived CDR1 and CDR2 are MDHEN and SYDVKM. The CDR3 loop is CASRGGTYYEQYV. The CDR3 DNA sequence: TGTGCCAGCAGGGGGGGGACATACTACGAGCAGTACGTC.

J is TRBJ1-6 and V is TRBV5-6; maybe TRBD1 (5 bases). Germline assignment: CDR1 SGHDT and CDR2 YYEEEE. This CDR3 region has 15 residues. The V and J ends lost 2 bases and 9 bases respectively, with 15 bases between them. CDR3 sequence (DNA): TGTGCCAGCAGCTTAGGGGTAATTTCGGGTTCACCCCTCCACTTT. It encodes CASSLGVISGSPLHF.

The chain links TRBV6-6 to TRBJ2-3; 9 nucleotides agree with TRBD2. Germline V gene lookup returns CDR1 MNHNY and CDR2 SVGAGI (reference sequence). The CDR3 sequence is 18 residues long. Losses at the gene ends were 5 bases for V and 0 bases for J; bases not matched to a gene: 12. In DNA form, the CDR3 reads TGTGCCAGCAGTCGAAGTAGCGGGAGCCAAACTAGCACAGATACGCAGTATTTT. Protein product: CASSRSSGSQTSTDTQYF.

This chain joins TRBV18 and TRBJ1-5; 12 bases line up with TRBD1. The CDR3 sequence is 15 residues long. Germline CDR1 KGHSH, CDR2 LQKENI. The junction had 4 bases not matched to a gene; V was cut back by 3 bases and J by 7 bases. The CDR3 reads CASSPPGQGAQPQHF. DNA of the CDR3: TGTGCCAGCTCACCCCCGGGACAGGGGGCACAGCCCCAGCATTTT.

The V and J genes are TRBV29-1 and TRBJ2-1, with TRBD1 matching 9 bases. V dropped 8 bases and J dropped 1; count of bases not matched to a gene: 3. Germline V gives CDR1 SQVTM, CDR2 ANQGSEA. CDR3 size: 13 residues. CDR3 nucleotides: TGCAGCAGCGACAGGGGGTCCTACAATGAGCAGTTCTTC. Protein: CSSDRGSYNEQFF.

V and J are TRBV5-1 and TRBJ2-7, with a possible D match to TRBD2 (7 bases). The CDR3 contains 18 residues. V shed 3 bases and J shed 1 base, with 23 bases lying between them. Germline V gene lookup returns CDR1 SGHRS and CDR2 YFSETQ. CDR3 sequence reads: CASSSPPGAGVKSYEQYF. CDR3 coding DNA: TGCGCCAGCAGCTCACCCCCGGGGGCGGGGGTAAAGTCCTACGAGCAGTACTTC.

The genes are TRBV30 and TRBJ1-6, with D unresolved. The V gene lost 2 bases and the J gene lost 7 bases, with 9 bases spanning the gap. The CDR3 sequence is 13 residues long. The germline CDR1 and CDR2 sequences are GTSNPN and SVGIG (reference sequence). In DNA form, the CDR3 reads TGTGCCTGGAGTCCTTCCAGGAATTCACCCCTCCACTTT. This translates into CAWSPSRNSPLHF.

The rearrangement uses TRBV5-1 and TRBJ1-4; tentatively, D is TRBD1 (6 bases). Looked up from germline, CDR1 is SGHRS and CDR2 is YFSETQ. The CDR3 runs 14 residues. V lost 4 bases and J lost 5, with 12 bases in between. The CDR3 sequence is CASSADRRNEKLFF. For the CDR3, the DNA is TGCGCCAGCAGCGCTGACAGGAGGAATGAAAAACTGTTTTTT.

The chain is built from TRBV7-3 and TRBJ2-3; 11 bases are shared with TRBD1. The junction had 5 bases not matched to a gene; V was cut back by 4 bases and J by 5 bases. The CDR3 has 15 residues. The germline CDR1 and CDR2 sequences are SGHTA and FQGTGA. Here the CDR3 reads CASSWGQGDGDTQYF. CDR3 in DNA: TGTGCCAGCAGCTGGGGACAGGGGGACGGAGATACGCAGTATTTT.

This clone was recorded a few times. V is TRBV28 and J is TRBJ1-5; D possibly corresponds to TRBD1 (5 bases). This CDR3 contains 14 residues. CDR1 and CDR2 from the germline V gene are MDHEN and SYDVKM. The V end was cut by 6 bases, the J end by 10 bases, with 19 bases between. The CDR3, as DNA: TGTGCCAGCAGCCCCAGACAGTGGGGACTTCCCCAGCATTTT. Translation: CASSPRQWGLPQHF.

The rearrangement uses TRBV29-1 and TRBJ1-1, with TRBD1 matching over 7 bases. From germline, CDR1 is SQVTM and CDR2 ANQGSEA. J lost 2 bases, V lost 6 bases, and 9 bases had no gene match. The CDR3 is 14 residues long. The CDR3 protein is CSVAITGANTEAFF. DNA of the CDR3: TGCAGCGTCGCCATTACAGGGGCTAACACTGAAGCTTTCTTT.

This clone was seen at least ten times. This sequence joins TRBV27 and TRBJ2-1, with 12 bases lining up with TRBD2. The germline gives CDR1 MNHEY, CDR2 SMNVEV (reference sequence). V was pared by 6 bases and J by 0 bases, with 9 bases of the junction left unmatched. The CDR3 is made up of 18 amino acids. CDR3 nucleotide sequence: TGTGCCAGCAGACCCCGGACTAGCGGGGCCAGCTCCTACAATGAGCAGTTCTTC. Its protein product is CASRPRTSGASSYNEQFF.

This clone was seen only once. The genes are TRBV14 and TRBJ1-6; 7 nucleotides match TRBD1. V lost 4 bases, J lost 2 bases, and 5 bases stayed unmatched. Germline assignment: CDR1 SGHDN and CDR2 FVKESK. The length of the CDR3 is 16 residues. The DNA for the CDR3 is TGTGCCAGCAGCCGACAAGGGGGCGCCTATAATTCACCCCTCCACTTT. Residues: CASSRQGGAYNSPLHF.

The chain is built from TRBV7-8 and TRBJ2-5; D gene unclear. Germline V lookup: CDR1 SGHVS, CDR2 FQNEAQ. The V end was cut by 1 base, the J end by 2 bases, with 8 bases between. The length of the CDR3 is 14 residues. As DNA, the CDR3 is TGTGCCAGCAGCTTAGTGCAGTTTCAAGAGACCCAGTACTTC. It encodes CASSLVQFQETQYF.

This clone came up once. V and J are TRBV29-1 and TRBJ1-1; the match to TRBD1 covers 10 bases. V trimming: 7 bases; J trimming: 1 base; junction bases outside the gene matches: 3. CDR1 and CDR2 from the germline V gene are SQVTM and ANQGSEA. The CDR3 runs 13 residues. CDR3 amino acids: CSGRTGGNTEAFF. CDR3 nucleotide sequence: TGCAGCGGACGGACAGGGGGGAACACTGAAGCTTTCTTT. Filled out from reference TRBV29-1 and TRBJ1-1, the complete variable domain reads SAVISQKPSRDICQRGTSLTIQCQVDSQVTMMFWYRQQPGQSLTLIATANQGSEATYESGFVIDKFPISRPNLTFSTLTVSNMSPEDSSIYLCSGRTGGNTEAFFGQGTRLTVV.

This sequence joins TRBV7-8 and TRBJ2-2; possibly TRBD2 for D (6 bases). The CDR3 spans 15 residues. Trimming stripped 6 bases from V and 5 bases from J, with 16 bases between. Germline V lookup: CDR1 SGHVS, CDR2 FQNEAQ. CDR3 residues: CASRLIGGFTGELFF. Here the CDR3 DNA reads TGTGCCAGCAGACTGATAGGAGGGTTTACCGGGGAGCTGTTTTTT. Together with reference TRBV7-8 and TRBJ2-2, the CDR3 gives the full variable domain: GAGVSQSPRYKVAKRGQDVALRCDPISGHVSLFWYQQALGQGPEFLTYFQNEAQLDKSGLPSDRFFAERPEGSVSTLKIQRTQQEDSAVYLCASRLIGGFTGELFFGEGSRLTVL.

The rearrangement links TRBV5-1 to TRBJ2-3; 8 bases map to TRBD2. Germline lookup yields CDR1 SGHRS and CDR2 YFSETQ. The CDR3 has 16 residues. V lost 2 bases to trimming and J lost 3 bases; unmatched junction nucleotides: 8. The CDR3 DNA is TGCGCCAGCAGCTTAGACCTAGCGGGCGGTACAGATACGCAGTATTTT. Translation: CASSLDLAGGTDTQYF.

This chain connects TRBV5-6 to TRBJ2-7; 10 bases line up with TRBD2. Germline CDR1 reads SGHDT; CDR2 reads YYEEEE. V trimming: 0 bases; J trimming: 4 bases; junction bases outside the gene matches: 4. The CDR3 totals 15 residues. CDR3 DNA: TGTGCCAGCAGCTTGGGATTAGCGGGAGGATACGAGCAGTACGTC. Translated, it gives CASSLGLAGGYEQYV.

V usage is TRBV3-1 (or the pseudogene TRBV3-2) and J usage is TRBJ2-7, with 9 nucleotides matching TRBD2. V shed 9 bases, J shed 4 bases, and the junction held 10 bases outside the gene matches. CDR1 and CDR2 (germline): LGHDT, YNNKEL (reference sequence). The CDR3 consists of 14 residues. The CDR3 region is CASEFSGGNYEQYF. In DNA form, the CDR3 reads TGTGCCAGTGAGTTTAGCGGGGGAAATTACGAGCAGTACTTC.

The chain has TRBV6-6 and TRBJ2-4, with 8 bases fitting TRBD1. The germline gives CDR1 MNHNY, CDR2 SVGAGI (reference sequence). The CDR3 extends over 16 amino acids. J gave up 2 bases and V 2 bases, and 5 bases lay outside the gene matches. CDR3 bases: TGTGCCAGCAGTTACCAGGGGGCAGAGTCCAAAAACATTCAGTACTTC. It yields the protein CASSYQGAESKNIQYF.

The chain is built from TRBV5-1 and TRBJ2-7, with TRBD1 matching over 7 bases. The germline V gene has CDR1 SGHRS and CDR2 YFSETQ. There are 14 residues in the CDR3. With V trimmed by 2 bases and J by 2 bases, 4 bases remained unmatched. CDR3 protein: CASSFRDSAYEQYF. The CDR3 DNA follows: TGCGCCAGCAGCTTCCGGGACAGCGCCTACGAGCAGTACTTC. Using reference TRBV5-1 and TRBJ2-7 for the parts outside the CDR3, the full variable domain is KAGVTQTPRYLIKTRGQQVTLSCSPISGHRSVSWYQQTPGQGLQFLFEYFSETQRNKGNFPGRFSGRQFSNSRSEMNVSTLELGDSALYLCASSFRDSAYEQYFGPGTRLTVT.

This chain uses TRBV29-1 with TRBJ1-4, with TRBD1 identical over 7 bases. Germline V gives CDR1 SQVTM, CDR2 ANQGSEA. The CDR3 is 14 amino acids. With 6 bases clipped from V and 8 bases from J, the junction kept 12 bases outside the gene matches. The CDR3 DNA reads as TGCAGCGTGGGGGGACAGACTTTAGGAGAAAAACTGTTTTTT. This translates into CSVGGQTLGEKLFF.